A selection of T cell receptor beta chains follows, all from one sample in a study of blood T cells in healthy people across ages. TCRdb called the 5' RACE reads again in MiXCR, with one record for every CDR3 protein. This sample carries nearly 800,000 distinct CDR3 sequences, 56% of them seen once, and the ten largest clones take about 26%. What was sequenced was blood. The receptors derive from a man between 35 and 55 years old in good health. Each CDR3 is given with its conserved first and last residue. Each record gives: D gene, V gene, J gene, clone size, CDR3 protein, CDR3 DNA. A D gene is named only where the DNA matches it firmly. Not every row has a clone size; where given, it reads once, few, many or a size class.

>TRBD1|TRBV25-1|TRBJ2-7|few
CASSESDRKYEQYF
TGTGCCAGCAGTGAATCGGACAGGAAGTACGAGCAGTACTTC
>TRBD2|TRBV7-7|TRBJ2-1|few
CASSLKPGGHEQFF
TGTGCTAGCAGCTTAAAACCGGGGGGGCATGAGCAGTTCTTC
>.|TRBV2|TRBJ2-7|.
CASTQLHYEQYF
TGTGCCAGCACCCAACTTCACTACGAGCAGTACTTC
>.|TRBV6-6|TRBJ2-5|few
CASSYFSGTEETQYF
TGTGCCAGCAGTTACTTCTCGGGGACCGAAGAGACCCAGTACTTC
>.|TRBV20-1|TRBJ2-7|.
CSARSPYSYEQYF
TGCAGTGCTAGGAGCCCCTACTCCTACGAGCAGTACTTC
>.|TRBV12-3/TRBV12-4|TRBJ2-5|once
CASTQTAYQETQYF
TGTGCCAGCACCCAGACAGCGTACCAAGAGACCCAGTACTTC
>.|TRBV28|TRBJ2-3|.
CASSETGLGVVTQYF
TGTGCCAGCTCGGAAACCGGATTGGGGGTCGTGACGCAGTATTTT
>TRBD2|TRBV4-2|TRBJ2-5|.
CASSQPGTSGFGETQYF
TGTGCCAGCAGCCAACCTGGGACTAGCGGATTCGGAGAGACCCAGTACTTC
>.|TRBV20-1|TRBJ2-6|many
CSARQGSGANVLTF
TGCAGTGCTAGACAGGGGTCTGGGGCCAACGTCCTGACTTTC
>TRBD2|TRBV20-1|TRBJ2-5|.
CSASLTSGGETQYF
TGCAGTGCTTCTCTTACTAGCGGGGGGGAGACCCAGTACTTC
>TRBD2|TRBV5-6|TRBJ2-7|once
CASSFRGGGRDSYEQYF
TGTGCCAGCAGCTTCCGTGGTGGCGGGAGGGATAGCTACGAGCAGTACTTC
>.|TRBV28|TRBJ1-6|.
CASSQLGEGSYNSPLHF
TGTGCCAGCAGCCAGTTGGGGGAGGGGTCCTATAATTCACCCCTCCACTTT
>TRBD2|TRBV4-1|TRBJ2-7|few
CASSHPTSGSTYEQYF
TGCGCCAGCAGCCATCCGACTAGCGGGTCCACCTACGAGCAGTACTTC
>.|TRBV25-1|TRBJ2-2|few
CASSEVGRGAYDTGELFF
TGTGCCAGCAGTGAGGTGGGTCGAGGAGCTTATGACACCGGGGAGCTGTTTTTT
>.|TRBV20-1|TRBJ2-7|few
CSATRYASYEQYF
TGCAGTGCTACACGTTACGCGAGCTACGAGCAGTACTTC
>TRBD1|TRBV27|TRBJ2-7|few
CASSLHSARQGYYEQYF
TGTGCCAGCAGTCTCCACTCGGCGCGACAGGGTTACTACGAGCAGTACTTC